This T cell receptor (beta chain) was obtained from a study of cytomegalovirus exposure and HLA in healthy donors. Across the study: The early release's HLA-typed donors yielded roughly 85 million unique TCRs.

The PCR used 60 Vbeta and 13 Jbeta primers. The repertoire was sequenced with immunoSEQ multiplex PCR; TCRdb's copy has only in-frame clones and lacks some. This table has roughly 71,000 clones, around 69% appearing once. The CDR3 has 15 amino acids. The junction had 3 bases not matched to a gene; V was cut back by 0 bases and J by 7 bases. Germline V gives CDR1 LNHDA, CDR2 SQIVND (reference sequence). About this clone: Its target is unknown.

Study-wide points: Most subjects' HLA-A and HLA-B alleles were reportedly predicted from TCR beta sequences. Per a later analysis, about 18,000 TCR beta sequences showed association with HLA alleles at 0.05 false discovery rate. V- and J-gene trimming of TCR beta was linked (in a later analysis) to a missense DCLRE1C variant.

Sequenced sample: PBMCs. The sequence was obtained from a human donor in good health. The rearrangement links TRBV19 to TRBJ1-5; 10 nucleotides agree with TRBD1. The CDR3, as DNA: TGTGCCAGTAGTATAGAGGACAGGGGGTGGCAGCCCCAGCATTTT. Protein product: CASSIEDRGWQPQHF.